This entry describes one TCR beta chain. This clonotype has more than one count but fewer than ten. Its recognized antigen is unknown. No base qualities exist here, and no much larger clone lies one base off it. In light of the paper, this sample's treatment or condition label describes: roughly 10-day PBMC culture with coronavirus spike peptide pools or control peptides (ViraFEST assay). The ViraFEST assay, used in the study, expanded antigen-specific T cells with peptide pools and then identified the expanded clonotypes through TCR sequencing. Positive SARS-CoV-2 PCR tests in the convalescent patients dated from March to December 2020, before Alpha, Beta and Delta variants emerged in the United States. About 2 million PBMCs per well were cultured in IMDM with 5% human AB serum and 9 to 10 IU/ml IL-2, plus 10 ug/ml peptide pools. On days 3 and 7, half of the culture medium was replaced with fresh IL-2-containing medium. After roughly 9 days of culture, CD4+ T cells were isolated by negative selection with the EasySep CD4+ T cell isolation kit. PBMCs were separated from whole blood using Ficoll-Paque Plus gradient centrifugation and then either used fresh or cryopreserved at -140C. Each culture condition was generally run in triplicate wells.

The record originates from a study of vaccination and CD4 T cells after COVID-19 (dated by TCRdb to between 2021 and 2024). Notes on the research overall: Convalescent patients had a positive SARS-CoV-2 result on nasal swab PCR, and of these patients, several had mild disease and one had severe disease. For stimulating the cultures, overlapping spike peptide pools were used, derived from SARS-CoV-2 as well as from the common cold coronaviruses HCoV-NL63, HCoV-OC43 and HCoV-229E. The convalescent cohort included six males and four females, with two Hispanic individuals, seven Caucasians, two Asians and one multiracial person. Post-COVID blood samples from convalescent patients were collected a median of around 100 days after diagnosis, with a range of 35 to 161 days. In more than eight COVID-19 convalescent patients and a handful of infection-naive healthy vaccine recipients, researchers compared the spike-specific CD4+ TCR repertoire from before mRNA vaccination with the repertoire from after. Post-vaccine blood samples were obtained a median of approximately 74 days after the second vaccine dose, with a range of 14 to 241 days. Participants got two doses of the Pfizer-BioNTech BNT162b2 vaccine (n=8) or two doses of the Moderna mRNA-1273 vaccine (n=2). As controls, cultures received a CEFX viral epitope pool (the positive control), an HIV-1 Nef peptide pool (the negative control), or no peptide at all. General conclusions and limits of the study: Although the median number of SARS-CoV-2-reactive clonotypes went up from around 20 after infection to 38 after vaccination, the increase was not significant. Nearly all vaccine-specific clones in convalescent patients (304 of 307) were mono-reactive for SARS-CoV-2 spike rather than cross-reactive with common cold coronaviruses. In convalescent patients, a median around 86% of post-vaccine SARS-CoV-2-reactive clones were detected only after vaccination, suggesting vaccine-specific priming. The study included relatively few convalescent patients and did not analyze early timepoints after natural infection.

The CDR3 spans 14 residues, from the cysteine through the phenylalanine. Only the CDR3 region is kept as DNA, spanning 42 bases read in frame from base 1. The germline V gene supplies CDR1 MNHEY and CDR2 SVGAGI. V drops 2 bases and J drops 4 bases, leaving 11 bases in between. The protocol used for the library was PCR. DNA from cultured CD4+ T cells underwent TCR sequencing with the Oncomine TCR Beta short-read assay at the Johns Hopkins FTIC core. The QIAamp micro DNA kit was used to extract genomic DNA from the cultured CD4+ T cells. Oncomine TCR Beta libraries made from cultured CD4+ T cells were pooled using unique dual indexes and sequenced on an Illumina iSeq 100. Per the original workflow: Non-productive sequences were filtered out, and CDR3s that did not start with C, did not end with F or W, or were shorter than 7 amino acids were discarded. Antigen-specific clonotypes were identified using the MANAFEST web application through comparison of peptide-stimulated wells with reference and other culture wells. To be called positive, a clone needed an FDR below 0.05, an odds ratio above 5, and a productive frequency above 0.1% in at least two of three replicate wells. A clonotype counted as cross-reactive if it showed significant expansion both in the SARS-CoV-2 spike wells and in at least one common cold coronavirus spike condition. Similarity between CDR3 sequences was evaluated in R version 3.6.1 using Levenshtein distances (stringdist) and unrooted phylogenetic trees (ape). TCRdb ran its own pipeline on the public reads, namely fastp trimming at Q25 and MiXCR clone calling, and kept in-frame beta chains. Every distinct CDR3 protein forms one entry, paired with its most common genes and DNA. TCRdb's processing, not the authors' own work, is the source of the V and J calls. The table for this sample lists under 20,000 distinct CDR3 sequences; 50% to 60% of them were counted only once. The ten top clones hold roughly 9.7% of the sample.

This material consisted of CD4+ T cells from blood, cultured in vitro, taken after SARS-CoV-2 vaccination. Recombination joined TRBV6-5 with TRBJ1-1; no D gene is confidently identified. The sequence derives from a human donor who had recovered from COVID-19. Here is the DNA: TGTGCCAGCAGTTACGCCCTGGGTGGCACTGAAGCTTTCTTT. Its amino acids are CASSYALGGTEAFF.